Listed below are T cell receptor beta chains from one sample, sequenced in a study of blood T cell repertoires in COVID-19. Produced via immunoSEQ multiplex PCR; TCRdb's table is partial and in-frame only. Of under 200,000 clones listed, around nine tenths were seen once; the top ten hold less than 3.5%. The sequenced material came from peripheral blood. These receptors all stem from a man aged 70-80 years with acute or convalescent COVID-19. The CDR3 runs from the conserved cysteine through the conserved F or W. Each record gives: J gene, V gene, CDR3 protein.

TRBJ2-2,TRBV2,CASKLTNTGELFF
TRBJ1-4,TRBV9,CASSGGDRAFEKLFF
TRBJ2-5,TRBV18,CASSPSDRSGTQYF
TRBJ1-1,TRBV25-1,CASSRQGGGESAFF
TRBJ1-5,TRBV29-1,CSVKTGNSNQPQHF
TRBJ1-1,TRBV27,CASIYLAGQGHTEAFF
TRBJ2-2,TRBV4-2,CASSFLGGTSNTGELFF
TRBJ1-1,TRBV11-3,CASSSQLNTEAFF
TRBJ1-6,TRBV30,CAWSWGQANSPLHF
TRBJ1-2,TRBV19,CASSIDIYGYTF
TRBJ2-3,TRBV7-3,CASSFGSPGDTQYF
TRBJ2-5,TRBV7-3,CASSFTSGQTQYF
TRBJ1-6,TRBV6-5,CASSPNGRETSPLHF
TRBJ2-1,TRBV9,CASSVQGASYNEQFF
TRBJ2-3,TRBV24-1,CATSDLGGADRTDTQYF
TRBJ1-1,TRBV7-2,CASSLIEYGQGVAFF
TRBJ2-2,TRBV6-6,CASSYPGQSGELFF
TRBJ1-3,TRBV7-2,CASSPTLSTGNTIYF
TRBJ2-7,TRBV7-2,CASSLFSGRREQYF
TRBJ2-1,TRBV18,CASSPGSNNEQFF
TRBJ1-1,TRBV19,CASSPTGKEAFF
TRBJ1-3,TRBV6-5,CASRRQGALNTIYF
TRBJ2-3,TRBV5-1,CASSPTPGVGTQYF
TRBJ1-5,TRBV6-1,CASSEHSNQPQHF
TRBJ1-2,TRBV10-3,CAISAGILNYGYTF
TRBJ1-6,TRBV6-6,CASSRDRPVYNSPLHF
TRBJ2-3,TRBV3-1/TRBV3-2,CASSQTSGSGRTDTQYF
TRBJ1-2,TRBV18,CASSPYRPRDTGSYGYTF
TRBJ1-3,TRBV7-9,CASSLDNSGNTIYF
TRBJ2-7,TRBV7-3,CASSLTGRATEQYF
TRBJ1-1,TRBV9,CASSVGGLGTEAFF
TRBJ2-3,TRBV5-4,CASSLDGGTVADTQYF
TRBJ1-1,TRBV28,CASTLGVMAFF
TRBJ2-1,TRBV2,CAPRDTYNEQFF
TRBJ1-2,TRBV6-5,CASSYSEGELNYGYTF
TRBJ2-1,TRBV11-2,CASSFSRPSSYNEQFF
TRBJ2-2,TRBV7-9,CASSPIGDGELFF
TRBJ1-2,TRBV3-1/TRBV3-2,CASSLRGQGNGYTF
TRBJ2-4,TRBV4-3,CASSLWTGGNLNIQYF
TRBJ2-2,TRBV9,CASSVGFGELFF
TRBJ2-5,TRBV25-1,CASSVGSLETQYF
TRBJ2-5,TRBV9,CASSVDLSQETQYF
TRBJ2-7,TRBV19,CASTPGTGIYEQYF
TRBJ2-3,TRBV9,CASGPGTSGQISTDTQYF
TRBJ2-1,TRBV2,CASKESRLAGVDEQFF
TRBJ2-2,TRBV2,CASTGGALNTGELFF
TRBJ1-2,TRBV5-1,CASSLDRGNYGYTF
TRBJ2-3,TRBV10-3,CAVTGSASTDTQYF
TRBJ2-7,TRBV5-1,CASSLGTSGYEQYF
TRBJ1-5,TRBV19,CASGNRGNQPQHF
TRBJ1-2,TRBV25-1,CASSGGGALYGYTF
TRBJ2-1,TRBV5-1,CASSLNGGSYNEQFF
TRBJ1-1,TRBV5-1,CASSRQGSVNTEAFF
TRBJ2-7,TRBV5-1,CASSLTGTFFDEQYF
TRBJ2-1,TRBV18,CASAEQGYSYNEQFF
TRBJ1-1,TRBV19,CASKPRDKDTEAFF
TRBJ1-5,TRBV27,CASSLRGTHNQPQHF
TRBJ1-6,TRBV5-1,CASSLAGGSNSPLHF